The entry below describes one T cell receptor (beta chain). The data belong to a study of blood T cell repertoires in COVID-19. Study as a whole: The United States, Italy and Spain were the sources of the acute and convalescent COVID-19 samples. Sources were T cells, B-cell-depleted T cells, or PBMCs; the material itself was cDNA or gDNA.

In the source study's methods: Scientists estimated how many nucleated cells there were by amplifying reference gene primers. The table came from immunoSEQ multiplex PCR; TCRdb's copy has only in-frame clones and leaves some out. V and J calls and clone size are those listed in that table; D and trimming were worked out from the DNA. The sample lists 130,000 or so clones, approximately 86% occurring once. The J segment lost 0 bases and the V segment lost 6 bases, leaving 6 bases of the junction unmatched. The CDR3 has 15 amino acids. Germline CDR1 MDHEN, CDR2 SYDVKM. Input material: peripheral blood. The TCR comes from a woman between 45 and 60 years old who had recovered from COVID-19. The chain carries TRBV28 and TRBJ2-7; the match to TRBD1 covers 9 bases. CDR3 loop: CASRSPGQGSYEQYF. The CDR3 coding sequence is TGTGCCAGCAGATCCCCGGGACAGGGCTCCTACGAGCAGTACTTC.